The subject of this entry is one T cell receptor beta chain. The junction and the germline gene differ at one end; a read error may be behind it. This entry is derived from a study of blood T cell repertoires in COVID-19. Study information: COVID-19 samples, acute and convalescent, were from the United States, Italy and Spain.

This CDR3 has 16 amino acids. Germline V gene data show CDR1 as SSHAT and CDR2 as FNYEAQ (reference sequence). As originally analysed: Reference gene primers were amplified, and this amplification served to estimate nucleated cell counts. The data were produced by immunoSEQ multiplex PCR, yet TCRdb's version contains in-frame clones alone and is incomplete. V, J and clone size are those of that table, while D and trimming were read from the DNA. The data show about 100,000 clones, about 85% seen once. The TCR was taken from a man aged 45-60 years with active or convalescent COVID-19. The specimen sequenced was peripheral blood. This chain links TRBV7-7 with TRBJ2-2; 7 bases map to TRBD2. The CDR3 nucleotides are TGTGCTAGCAGCCTCGGGTCGGGGGGGAACACCGGGGAGCTGTTTTTT. It specifies CASSLGSGGNTGELFF.